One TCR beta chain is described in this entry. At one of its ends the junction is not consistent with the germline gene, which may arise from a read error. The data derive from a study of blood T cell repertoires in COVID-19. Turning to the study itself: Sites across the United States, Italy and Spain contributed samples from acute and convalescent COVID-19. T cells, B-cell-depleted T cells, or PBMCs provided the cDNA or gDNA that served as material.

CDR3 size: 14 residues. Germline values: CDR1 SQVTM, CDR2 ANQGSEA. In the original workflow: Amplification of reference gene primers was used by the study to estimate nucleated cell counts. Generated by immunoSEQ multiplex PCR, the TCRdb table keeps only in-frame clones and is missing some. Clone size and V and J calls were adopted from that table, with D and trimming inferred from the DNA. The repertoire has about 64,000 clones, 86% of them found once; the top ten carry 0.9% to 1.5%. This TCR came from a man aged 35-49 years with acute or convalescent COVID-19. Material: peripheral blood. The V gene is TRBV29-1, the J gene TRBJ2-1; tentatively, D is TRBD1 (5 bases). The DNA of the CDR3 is TGCAGCGTTGGGGGCAAGGGCTCCGACAATGAGCAGTTCTTC. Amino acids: CSVGGKGSDNEQFF.